This T cell receptor (beta chain) is from a study of HIV-infected patients and healthy controls. About the study: The CD4:CD8 ratio increased slightly in early therapy, but CD8 counts showed no consistent change. Findings and caveats of the study: Healthy control repertoires had roughly threefold more distinct CDR3s than untreated HIV+ repertoires, and higher Shannon diversity.

This clonotype was observed many times. Its antigen is not known. cDNA was made from approximately 500 ng RNA using alpha and beta constant primers. Each of the alpha and beta chains got its own library through chain-specific third strand synthesis with indices. The SP2 site served as the priming point for second strand synthesis. TCRdb re-called the 5' RACE reads with MiXCR, one entry per CDR3 protein. The sample has 4,000 to 4,500 distinct CDR3 sequences; 7% to 9.5% are singletons. Roughly three months, about 14 weeks, into antiretroviral therapy, follow-up blood was collected. Whole blood was used without fractionation, so all unsorted peripheral T cells were included. Looked up from germline, CDR1 is SGHTA and CDR2 is FQGNSA. V gave up 7 bases and J gave up 1 base; unmatched junction bases: 10. The CDR3 totals 16 residues.

J is TRBJ2-3 and V is TRBV7-2; 8 positions match TRBD2. The clonotype comes from an adult with HIV infection. Sample: blood, taken during antiretroviral therapy. For the CDR3, the DNA is TGTGCCAGCACCCACGGGAGGGGACGGGGCACAGATACGCAGTATTTT. Protein: CASTHGRGRGTDTQYF.